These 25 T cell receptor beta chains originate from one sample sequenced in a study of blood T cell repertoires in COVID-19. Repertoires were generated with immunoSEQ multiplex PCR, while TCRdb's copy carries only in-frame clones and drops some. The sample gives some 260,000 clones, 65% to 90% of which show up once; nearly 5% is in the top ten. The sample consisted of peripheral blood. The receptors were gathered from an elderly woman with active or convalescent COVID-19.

For the CDR3, the DNA is TGCGCCAGCAGCCCCACCGGGACAGAGTACTATGGCTACACCTTC. It translates to CASSPTGTEYYGYTF. The V gene is TRBV5-1, the J gene TRBJ1-2, with 7 bases identical to TRBD1. The V gene end was trimmed by 4 bases and the J gene end by 3 bases; junction bases not matched to a gene: 9. The CDR3 has 15 residues. Germline assignment: CDR1 SGHRS and CDR2 YFSETQ.

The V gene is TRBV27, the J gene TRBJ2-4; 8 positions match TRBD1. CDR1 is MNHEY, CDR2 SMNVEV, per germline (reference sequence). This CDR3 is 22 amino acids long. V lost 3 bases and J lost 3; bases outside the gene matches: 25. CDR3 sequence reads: CASSLGPKGRGLILGGKNIQYF. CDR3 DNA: TGTGCCAGCAGTTTGGGCCCCAAGGGCAGGGGGCTTATTTTAGGTGGCAAAAACATTCAGTACTTC.

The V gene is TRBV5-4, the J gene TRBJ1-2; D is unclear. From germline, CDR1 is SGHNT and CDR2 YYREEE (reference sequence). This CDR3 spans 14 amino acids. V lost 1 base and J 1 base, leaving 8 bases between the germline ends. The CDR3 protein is CASSLFGGNYGYTF. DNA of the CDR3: TGTGCCAGCAGCTTGTTTGGCGGTAACTATGGCTACACCTTC.

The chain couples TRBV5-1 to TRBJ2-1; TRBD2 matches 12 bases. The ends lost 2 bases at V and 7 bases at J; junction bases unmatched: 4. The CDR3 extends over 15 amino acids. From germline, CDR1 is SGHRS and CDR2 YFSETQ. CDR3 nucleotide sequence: TGCGCCAGCAGCTTCGCTAGCGGGGGGGCGAATGAGCAGTTCTTC. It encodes CASSFASGGANEQFF. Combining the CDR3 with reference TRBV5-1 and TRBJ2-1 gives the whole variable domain KAGVTQTPRYLIKTRGQQVTLSCSPISGHRSVSWYQQTPGQGLQFLFEYFSETQRNKGNFPGRFSGRQFSNSRSEMNVSTLELGDSALYLCASSFASGGANEQFFGPGTRLTVL.

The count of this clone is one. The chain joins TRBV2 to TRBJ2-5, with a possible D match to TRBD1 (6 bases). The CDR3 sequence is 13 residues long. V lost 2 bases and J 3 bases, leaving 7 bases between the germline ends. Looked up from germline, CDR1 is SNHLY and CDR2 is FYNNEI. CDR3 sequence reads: CASSEYREETQYF. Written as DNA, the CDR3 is TGTGCCAGCAGTGAATACAGGGAAGAGACCCAGTACTTC.

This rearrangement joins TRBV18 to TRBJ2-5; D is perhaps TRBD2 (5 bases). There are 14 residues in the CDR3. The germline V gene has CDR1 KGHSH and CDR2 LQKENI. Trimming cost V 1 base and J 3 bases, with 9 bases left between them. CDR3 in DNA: TGTGCCAGCTCACCACTTGGGCGGGAAGAGACCCAGTACTTC. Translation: CASSPLGREETQYF.

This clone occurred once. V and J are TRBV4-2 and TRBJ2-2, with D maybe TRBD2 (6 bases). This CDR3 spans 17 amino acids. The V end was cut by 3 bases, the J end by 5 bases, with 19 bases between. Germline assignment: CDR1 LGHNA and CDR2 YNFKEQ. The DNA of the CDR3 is TGTGCCAGCAGCCAGGAGGTACTAGCCTCGGAAACCGGGGAGCTGTTTTTT. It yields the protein CASSQEVLASETGELFF.

CDR3 in DNA: TGTGCCAGCAACCTCCAGGGTAACACTGAAGCTTTCTTT. Protein sequence: CASNLQGNTEAFF. This rearrangement joins TRBV2 to TRBJ1-1, with D possibly TRBD1 on 5 matching bases. The germline V and J ends were trimmed by 7 bases and 2 bases, with 11 bases remaining between them. CDR1 is SNHLY and CDR2 is FYNNEI in the germline V gene. The CDR3 has 13 residues.

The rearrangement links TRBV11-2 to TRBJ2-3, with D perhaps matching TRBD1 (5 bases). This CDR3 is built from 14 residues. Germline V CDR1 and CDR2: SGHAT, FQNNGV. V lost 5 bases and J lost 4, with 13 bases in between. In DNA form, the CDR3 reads TGTGCCAGCAGCCCTCAGGGTTTTGCAGATACGCAGTATTTT. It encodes CASSPQGFADTQYF. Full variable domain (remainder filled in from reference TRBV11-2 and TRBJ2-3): EAGVAQSPRYKIIEKRQSVAFWCNPISGHATLYWYQQILGQGPKLLIQFQNNGVVDDSQLPKDRFSAERLKGVDSTLKIQPAKLEDSAVYLCASSPQGFADTQYFGPGTRLTVL.

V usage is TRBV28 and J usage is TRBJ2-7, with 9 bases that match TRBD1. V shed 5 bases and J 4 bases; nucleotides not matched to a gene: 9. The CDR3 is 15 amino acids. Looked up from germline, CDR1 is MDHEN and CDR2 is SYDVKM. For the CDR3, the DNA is TGTGCCAGCAGTCTACCGGGACAGGGTGTTTACGAGCAGTACTTC. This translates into CASSLPGQGVYEQYF.

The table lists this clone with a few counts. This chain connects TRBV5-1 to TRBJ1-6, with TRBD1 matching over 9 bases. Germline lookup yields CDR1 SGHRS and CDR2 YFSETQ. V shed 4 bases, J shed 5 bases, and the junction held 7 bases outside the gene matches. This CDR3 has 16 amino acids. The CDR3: CASSTEGQGNNSPLHF. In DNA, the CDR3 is TGCGCCAGCAGCACAGAGGGACAGGGAAATAATTCACCCCTCCACTTT. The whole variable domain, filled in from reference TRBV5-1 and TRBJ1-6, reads KAGVTQTPRYLIKTRGQQVTLSCSPISGHRSVSWYQQTPGQGLQFLFEYFSETQRNKGNFPGRFSGRQFSNSRSEMNVSTLELGDSALYLCASSTEGQGNNSPLHFGNGTRLTVT.

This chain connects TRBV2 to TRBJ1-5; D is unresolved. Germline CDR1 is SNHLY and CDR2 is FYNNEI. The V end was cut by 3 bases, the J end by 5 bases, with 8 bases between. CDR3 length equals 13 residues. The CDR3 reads CASSDQIDQPQHF. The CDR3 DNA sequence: TGTGCCAGCAGTGACCAGATTGATCAGCCCCAGCATTTT.

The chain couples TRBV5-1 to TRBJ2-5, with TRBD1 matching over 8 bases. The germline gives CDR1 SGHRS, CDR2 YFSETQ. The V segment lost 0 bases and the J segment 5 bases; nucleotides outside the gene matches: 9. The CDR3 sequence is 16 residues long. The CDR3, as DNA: TGCGCCAGCAGCTTGGAACCCCAGGGGGCCGGGGAGACCCAGTACTTC. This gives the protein CASSLEPQGAGETQYF.

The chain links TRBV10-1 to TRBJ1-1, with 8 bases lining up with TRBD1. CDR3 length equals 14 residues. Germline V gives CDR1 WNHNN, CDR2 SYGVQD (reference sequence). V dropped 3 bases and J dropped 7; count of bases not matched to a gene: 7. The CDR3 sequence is CASSDPGQAFEAFF. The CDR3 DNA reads TGCGCCAGCAGTGATCCGGGACAGGCTTTTGAAGCTTTCTTT.

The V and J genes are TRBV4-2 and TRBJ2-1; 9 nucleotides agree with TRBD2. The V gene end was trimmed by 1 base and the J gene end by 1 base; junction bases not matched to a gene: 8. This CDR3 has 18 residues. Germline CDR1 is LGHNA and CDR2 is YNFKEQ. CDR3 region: CASSQVGLAGSSYNEQFF. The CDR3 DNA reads TGTGCCAGCAGCCAAGTGGGGCTAGCGGGAAGTTCCTACAATGAGCAGTTCTTC.

Here the CDR3 reads CASGLAGGLPGELFF. CDR3 nucleotides: TGTGCCTCGGGACTAGCGGGGGGGCTTCCCGGGGAGCTGTTTTTT. This chain joins TRBV2 and TRBJ2-2, with 16 bases identical to TRBD2. The trim removed 11 bases at V and 6 bases at J, leaving 6 bases unmatched. The CDR3 length is 15 residues. Germline V gives CDR1 SNHLY, CDR2 FYNNEI.

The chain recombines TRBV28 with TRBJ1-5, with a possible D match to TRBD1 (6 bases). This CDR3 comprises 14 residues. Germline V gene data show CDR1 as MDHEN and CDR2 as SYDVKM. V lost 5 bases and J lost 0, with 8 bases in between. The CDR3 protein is CASSGQYSNQPQHF. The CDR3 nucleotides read TGTGCCAGCAGTGGACAGTATAGCAATCAGCCCCAGCATTTT.

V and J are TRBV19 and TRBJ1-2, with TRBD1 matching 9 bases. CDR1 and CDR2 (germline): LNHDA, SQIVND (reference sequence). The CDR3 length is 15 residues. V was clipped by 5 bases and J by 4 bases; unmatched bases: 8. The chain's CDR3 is CASSPRDRVGYGYTF. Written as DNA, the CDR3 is TGTGCCAGTAGTCCCCGGGACAGGGTCGGCTATGGCTACACCTTC.

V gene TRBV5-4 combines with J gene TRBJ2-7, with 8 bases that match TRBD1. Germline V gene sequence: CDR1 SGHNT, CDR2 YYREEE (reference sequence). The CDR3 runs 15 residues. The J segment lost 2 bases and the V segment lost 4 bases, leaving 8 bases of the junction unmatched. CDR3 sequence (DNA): TGTGCCAGCAGCCTCCCGGGACAGGATACCTACGAGCAGTACTTC. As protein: CASSLPGQDTYEQYF.

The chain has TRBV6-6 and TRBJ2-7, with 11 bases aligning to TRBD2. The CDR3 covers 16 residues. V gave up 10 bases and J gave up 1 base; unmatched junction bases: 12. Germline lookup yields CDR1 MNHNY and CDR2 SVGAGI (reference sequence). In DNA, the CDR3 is TGTGCCACTAAGCGAGTAGCGGGAGGGCCGTCCTACGAGCAGTACTTC. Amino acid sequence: CATKRVAGGPSYEQYF.

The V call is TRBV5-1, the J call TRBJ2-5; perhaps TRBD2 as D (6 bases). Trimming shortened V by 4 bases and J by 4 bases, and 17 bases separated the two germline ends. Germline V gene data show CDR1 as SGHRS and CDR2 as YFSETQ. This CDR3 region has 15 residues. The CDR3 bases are TGCGCCAGCAGCACGGAAGGCCACGGGGGAGAGACCCAGTACTTC. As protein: CASSTEGHGGETQYF.

The CDR3 bases are TGTGCCAGCAGCCCTTTCCGTGGGGGGTCTAACTATGGCTACACCTTC. Its protein is CASSPFRGGSNYGYTF. V is TRBV7-2 and J is TRBJ1-2; D perhaps matches TRBD1 (5 bases). V was pared by 5 bases and J by 0 bases, with 16 bases between. The CDR3 is 16 residues long. Germline values: CDR1 SGHTA, CDR2 FQGNSA.

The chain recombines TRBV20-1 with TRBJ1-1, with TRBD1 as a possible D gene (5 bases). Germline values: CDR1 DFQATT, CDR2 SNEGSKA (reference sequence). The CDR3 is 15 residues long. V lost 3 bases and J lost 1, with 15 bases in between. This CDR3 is CSASRGHSSNTEAFF. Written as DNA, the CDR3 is TGCAGTGCTAGTAGAGGACACTCCTCGAACACTGAAGCTTTCTTT.

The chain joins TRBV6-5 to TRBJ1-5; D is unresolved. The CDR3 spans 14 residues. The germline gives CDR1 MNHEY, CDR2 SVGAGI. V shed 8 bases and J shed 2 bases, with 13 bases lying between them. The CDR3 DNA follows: TGTGCCAGCGAGGTTTCGGGAGGCAATCAGCCCCAGCATTTT. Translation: CASEVSGGNQPQHF.

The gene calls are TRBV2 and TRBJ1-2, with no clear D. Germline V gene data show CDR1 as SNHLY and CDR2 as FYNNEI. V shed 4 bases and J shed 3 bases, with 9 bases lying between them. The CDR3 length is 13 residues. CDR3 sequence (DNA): TGTGCCAGCAGTGGGTCAGTGTACTATGGCTACACCTTC. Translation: CASSGSVYYGYTF.